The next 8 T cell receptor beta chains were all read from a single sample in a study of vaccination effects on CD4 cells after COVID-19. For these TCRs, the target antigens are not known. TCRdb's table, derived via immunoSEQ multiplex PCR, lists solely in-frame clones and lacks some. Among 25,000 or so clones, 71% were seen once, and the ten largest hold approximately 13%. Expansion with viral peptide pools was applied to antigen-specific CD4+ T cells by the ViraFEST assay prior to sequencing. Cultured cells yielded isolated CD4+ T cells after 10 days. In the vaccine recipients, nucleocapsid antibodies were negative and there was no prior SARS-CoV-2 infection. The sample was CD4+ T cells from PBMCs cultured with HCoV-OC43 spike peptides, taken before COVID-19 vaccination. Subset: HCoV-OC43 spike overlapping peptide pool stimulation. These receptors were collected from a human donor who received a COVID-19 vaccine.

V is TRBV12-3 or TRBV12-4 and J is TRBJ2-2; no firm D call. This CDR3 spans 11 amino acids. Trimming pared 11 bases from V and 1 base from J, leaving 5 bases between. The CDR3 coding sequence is TGTGCCTACGGGAACACCGGGGAGCTGTTTTTT. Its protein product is CAYGNTGELFF.

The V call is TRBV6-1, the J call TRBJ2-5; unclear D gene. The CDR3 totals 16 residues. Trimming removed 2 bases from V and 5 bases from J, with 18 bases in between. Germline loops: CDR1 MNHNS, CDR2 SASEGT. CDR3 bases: TGTGCCAGCAGTGAAAGGTGGCTAGTCTTGGTCGAGACCCAGTACTTC. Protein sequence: CASSERWLVLVETQYF.

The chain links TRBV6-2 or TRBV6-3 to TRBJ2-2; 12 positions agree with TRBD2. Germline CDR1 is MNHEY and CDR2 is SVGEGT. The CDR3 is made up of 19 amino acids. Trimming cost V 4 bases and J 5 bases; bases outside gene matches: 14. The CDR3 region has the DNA TGTGCCAGCAGTTTGGCCCGGACTAGCGGGGCAGGCGGGACCGGGGAGCTGTTTTTT. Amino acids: CASSLARTSGAGGTGELFF.

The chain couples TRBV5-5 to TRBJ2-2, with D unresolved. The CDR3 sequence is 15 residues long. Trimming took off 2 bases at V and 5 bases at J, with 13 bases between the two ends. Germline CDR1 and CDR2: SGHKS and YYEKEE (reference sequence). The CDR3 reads CASSFLGSGTGELFF. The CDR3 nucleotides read TGTGCCAGCAGCTTCCTGGGTTCTGGAACCGGGGAGCTGTTTTTT.

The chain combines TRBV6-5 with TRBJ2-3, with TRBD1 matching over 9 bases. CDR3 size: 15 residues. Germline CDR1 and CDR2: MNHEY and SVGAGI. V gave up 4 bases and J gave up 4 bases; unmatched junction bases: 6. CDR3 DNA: TGTGCCAGCAGTTCAACGGGACAGGGAGCAGATACGCAGTATTTT. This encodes CASSSTGQGADTQYF.

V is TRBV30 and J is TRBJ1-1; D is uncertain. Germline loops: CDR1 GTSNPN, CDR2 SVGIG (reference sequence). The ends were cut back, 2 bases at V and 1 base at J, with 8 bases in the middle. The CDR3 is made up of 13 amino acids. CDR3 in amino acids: CAWSRTANTEAFF. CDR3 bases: TGTGCCTGGAGTAGGACCGCGAACACTGAAGCTTTCTTT.

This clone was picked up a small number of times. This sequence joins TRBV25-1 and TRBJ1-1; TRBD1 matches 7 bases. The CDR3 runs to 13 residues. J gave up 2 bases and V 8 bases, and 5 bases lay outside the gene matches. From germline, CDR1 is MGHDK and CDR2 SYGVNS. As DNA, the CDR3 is TGTGCCAGCTTGAACAGGGGAAACACTGAAGCTTTCTTT. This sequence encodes CASLNRGNTEAFF.

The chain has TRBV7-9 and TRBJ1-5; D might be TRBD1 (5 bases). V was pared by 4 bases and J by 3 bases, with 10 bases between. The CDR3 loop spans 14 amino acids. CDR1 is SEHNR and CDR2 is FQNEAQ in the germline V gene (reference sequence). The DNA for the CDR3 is TGTGCCAGCAGCTCCACAGGAACCAATCAGCCCCAGCATTTT. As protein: CASSSTGTNQPQHF.